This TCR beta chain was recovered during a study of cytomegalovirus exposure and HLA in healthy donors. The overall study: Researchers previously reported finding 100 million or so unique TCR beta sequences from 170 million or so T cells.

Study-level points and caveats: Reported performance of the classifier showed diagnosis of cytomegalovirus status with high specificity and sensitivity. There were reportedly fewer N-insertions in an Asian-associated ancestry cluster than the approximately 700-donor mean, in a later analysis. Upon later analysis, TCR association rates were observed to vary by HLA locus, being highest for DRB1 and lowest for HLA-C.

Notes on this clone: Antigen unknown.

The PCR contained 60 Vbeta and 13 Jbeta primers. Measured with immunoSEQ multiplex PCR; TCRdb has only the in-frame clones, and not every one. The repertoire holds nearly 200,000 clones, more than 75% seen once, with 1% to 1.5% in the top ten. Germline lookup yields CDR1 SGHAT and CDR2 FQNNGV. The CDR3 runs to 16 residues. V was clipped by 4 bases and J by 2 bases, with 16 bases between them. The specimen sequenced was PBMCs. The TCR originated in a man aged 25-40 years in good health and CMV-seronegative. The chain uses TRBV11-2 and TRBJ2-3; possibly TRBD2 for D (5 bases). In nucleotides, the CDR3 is TGTGCCAGCAGCTCCCCGGCGGGCCTTAACACAGATACGCAGTATTTT. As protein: CASSSPAGLNTDTQYF.